This TCR beta chain was captured by sequencing in a study of cytomegalovirus exposure and HLA in healthy donors. Study-level points and caveats: Earlier findings revealed that most TCR beta V segments proved productive either about 90% or about 30% of the time. Analysis was carried out at a later point, and it linked a missense DCLRE1C variant to TCR beta V- and J-gene trimming.

CDR3 length: 12 residues. V lost 2 bases, J lost 2 bases, and 3 bases lay in between. Germline values: CDR1 MNHNS, CDR2 SASEGT. It was with 60 Vbeta and 13 Jbeta primers that the PCR ran. Method: immunoSEQ multiplex PCR; TCRdb's copy keeps in-frame clones and lacks some. The profile shows 170,000 or so clones, roughly 80% of them singletons. Comment on this clone: The antigen is unknown.

The V gene is TRBV6-1, the J gene TRBJ1-2; D is undetermined. Sample: PBMCs. This clonotype originated in a male donor in good health and CMV-seropositive. In DNA form, the CDR3 reads TGTGCCAGCAGTGAACAGAACTATGGCTACACCTTC. This encodes CASSEQNYGYTF.